Presented here are 17 T cell receptor beta chains from one specimen sequenced in a study of cytomegalovirus exposure and HLA in healthy donors. Data came from immunoSEQ multiplex PCR; TCRdb stores just in-frame clones and leaves some out. The table lists roughly 260,000 clones, 85% to 90% of them singletons. Sequencing was done on a sample of PBMCs. These receptors were taken from a man aged 18 to 30 in good health and CMV-seronegative.

This chain uses TRBV7-9 with TRBJ2-7, with D perhaps matching TRBD1 (5 bases). The CDR3 runs 13 residues. Trimming cost V 0 bases and J 4 bases, with 7 bases left between them. Germline lookup yields CDR1 SEHNR and CDR2 FQNEAQ (reference sequence). CDR3 nucleotide sequence: TGTGCCAGCAGCTTAGCAGGGGCGTACGAGCAGTACTTC. This encodes CASSLAGAYEQYF.

This sequence joins TRBV7-2 and TRBJ2-3, with 7 bases that match TRBD2. The junction had 8 bases not matched to a gene; V was cut back by 1 base and J by 1 base. The CDR3 has 17 residues. Germline assignment: CDR1 SGHTA and CDR2 FQGNSA. CDR3 amino acids: CASSLGSGRGGTDTQYF. The CDR3 coding sequence is TGTGCCAGCAGCTTAGGTTCGGGTCGGGGGGGCACAGATACGCAGTATTTT.

V usage is TRBV6-5 and J usage is TRBJ1-5; TRBD1 aligns across 8 bases. The CDR3 length is 15 residues. CDR1 MNHEY and CDR2 SVGAGI come from the germline V gene. Unmatched junction bases numbered 6, after V lost 4 bases and J lost 4 bases. The CDR3 here is CASSSGRGRNQPQHF. Written as DNA, the CDR3 is TGTGCCAGCAGTTCGGGCAGGGGGCGGAATCAGCCCCAGCATTTT.

As to this clone: The same CDR3 arises from other DNA sequences in this sample as well. The CDR3 loop reads CASSLGSGKETQYF. The DNA for the CDR3 is TGCGCCAGCAGCTTGGGTTCCGGGAAAGAGACCCAGTACTTC. J is TRBJ2-5 and V is TRBV5-1; possible D gene TRBD2, 5 bases. The germline gives CDR1 SGHRS, CDR2 YFSETQ. The CDR3 has 14 residues. V was cut by 0 bases and J by 3 bases, with 9 bases left in between.

The V call is TRBV6-1, the J call TRBJ1-6; 8 bases are shared with TRBD1. This CDR3 is 16 amino acids long. Germline CDR1 reads MNHNS; CDR2 reads SASEGT. With 2 bases clipped from V and 9 bases from J, the junction kept 9 bases outside the gene matches. CDR3: CASSEFGGQGVSPLHF. The CDR3 DNA follows: TGTGCCAGCAGTGAATTCGGAGGACAGGGTGTTTCACCCCTCCACTTT.

This rearrangement joins TRBV29-1 to TRBJ2-5; no reliable D call. This CDR3 contains 12 residues. Germline CDR1 reads SQVTM; CDR2 reads ANQGSEA. V was clipped by 7 bases and J by 7 bases, with 16 bases between them. The CDR3 DNA sequence: TGCAGCGCTCTACCCGAGCTCGGGACCCAGTACTTC. Encoded protein: CSALPELGTQYF.

This chain uses TRBV4-3 with TRBJ1-1; weak D call: TRBD1 (6 bases). The V end was cut by 0 bases, the J end by 7 bases, with 6 bases between. The germline V gene has CDR1 LGHNA and CDR2 YSLEER. The CDR3 is 12 residues long. DNA of the CDR3: TGCGCCAGCAGCCAAGAGGGACATGAAGCTTTCTTT. Translated, it gives CASSQEGHEAFF.

The CDR3 sequence: CASSFRTGFDGYTF. Written as DNA, the CDR3 is TGTGCCAGCAGCTTCAGGACAGGGTTTGACGGCTACACCTTC. The rearrangement links TRBV7-9 to TRBJ1-2; 8 bases agree with TRBD1. The CDR3 is 14 residues long. V shed 3 bases, J shed 8 bases, and the junction held 8 bases outside the gene matches. Germline loops: CDR1 SEHNR, CDR2 FQNEAQ (reference sequence). The entire variable domain, with the rest obtained from reference TRBV7-9 and TRBJ1-2, is as follows: DTGVSQNPRHKITKRGQNVTFRCDPISEHNRLYWYRQTLGQGPEFLTYFQNEAQLEKSRLLSDRFSAERPKGSFSTLEIQRTEQGDSAMYLCASSFRTGFDGYTFGSGTRLTVV.

The rearrangement uses TRBV12-1 and TRBJ2-7; TRBD2, the D gene given by the table, was not confirmed from the DNA. TRBV12-1 is shown as a pseudogene. The CDR3 length is 17 residues. Written as DNA, the CDR3 is TGTGCCAGCAGCCGACAAGGGACTAGCGGGAAATCCTACGAGCAGTACTTC. It codes for CASSRQGTSGKSYEQYF.

J is TRBJ2-3 and V is TRBV4-3; TRBD2 is a possible D gene (6 bases). Trimming took 5 bases from V and 4 from J, leaving 13 bases between them. The CDR3 length is 14 residues. The germline CDR1 and CDR2 sequences are LGHNA and YSLEER. CDR3 DNA: TGCGCCAGCAGCGTCTCGGGGGTCCCAGATACGCAGTATTTT. Its translation is CASSVSGVPDTQYF.

The chain employs TRBV6-6 and TRBJ2-3; 10 bases fit TRBD2. V dropped 7 bases and J dropped 7; count of bases not matched to a gene: 11. The V gene's germline CDR1 is MNHNY and CDR2 SVGAGI (reference sequence). The CDR3 covers 15 residues. The CDR3 nucleotides read TGTGCCAGCATGGGGACTAGCGATCGGGGGAATACGCAGTATTTT. As protein: CASMGTSDRGNTQYF.

The V and J genes are TRBV7-9 and TRBJ1-1, with unresolved D. V was clipped by 2 bases and J by 4 bases, with 14 bases between them. Germline V gene data show CDR1 as SEHNR and CDR2 as FQNEAQ (reference sequence). The CDR3 length is 15 residues. The CDR3 reads CASSLSPGRVTEAFF. The CDR3 DNA follows: TGTGCCAGCAGCTTATCCCCGGGAAGGGTCACTGAAGCTTTCTTT. The full variable domain, rest sourced from reference TRBV7-9 and TRBJ1-1, is DTGVSQNPRHKITKRGQNVTFRCDPISEHNRLYWYRQTLGQGPEFLTYFQNEAQLEKSRLLSDRFSAERPKGSFSTLEIQRTEQGDSAMYLCASSLSPGRVTEAFFGQGTRLTVV.

The rearrangement joins TRBV15 to TRBJ2-1; 7 bases agree with TRBD2. Looked up from germline, CDR1 is LNHNV and CDR2 is YYDKDF (reference sequence). After removal of 0 bases from V and 9 bases from J, the junction contained 11 bases not matched to a gene. The CDR3 covers 16 residues. CDR3 region: CATSRDGGLVGSEQFF. Written as DNA, the CDR3 is TGTGCCACCAGCAGAGATGGAGGACTAGTAGGTAGTGAGCAGTTCTTC.

The rearrangement links TRBV28 to TRBJ1-2; 9 bases map to TRBD1. Germline-derived CDR1 and CDR2 are MDHEN and SYDVKM. The CDR3 is 14 residues long. Trimming removed 5 bases from V and 8 bases from J; junction bases left unmatched: 9. CDR3 DNA: TGTGCCAGCAGTACCACAGGGGGCGTTGAGGGCTACACCTTC. Encoded protein: CASSTTGGVEGYTF.

The chain combines TRBV27 with TRBJ2-7; possibly TRBD2 for D (6 bases). This CDR3 has 14 residues. The germline V and J ends were trimmed by 5 bases and 6 bases, with 17 bases remaining between them. From germline, CDR1 is MNHEY and CDR2 SMNVEV (reference sequence). CDR3 in amino acids: CASSTRDLVSEQYF. CDR3 sequence (DNA): TGTGCCAGCAGTACCCGGGACTTAGTCTCCGAGCAGTACTTC.

This chain connects TRBV30 to TRBJ1-2; TRBD1 might be the D (6 bases). Per germline, CDR1 GTSNPN and CDR2 SVGIG (reference sequence). CDR3 length: 14 amino acids. V was pared by 5 bases and J by 5 bases, with 18 bases between. The CDR3 region has the DNA TGTGCCTGGGAACCACCGGGACACCTTTATGGCTACACCTTC. Translation: CAWEPPGHLYGYTF.

The chain links TRBV2 to TRBJ1-2, with D possibly matching TRBD1 (5 bases). Germline CDR1 is SNHLY and CDR2 is FYNNEI. The V gene lost 7 bases and the J gene lost 2 bases, with 11 bases spanning the gap. The CDR3 has 13 amino acids. The CDR3 nucleotides are TGTGCCAGCACCGAAGGGGCCAACTATGGCTACACCTTC. It translates to CASTEGANYGYTF.